Given below is one T cell receptor (beta chain) in context. The sample originates from a study of T cells after somatic rescue of genetic block. With V trimmed by 0 bases and J by 7 bases, 6 bases remained unmatched. CDR3 length: 16 residues. Germline CDR1 is MGHRA and CDR2 is YSYEKL. The assay was immunoSEQ multiplex PCR, and TCRdb's table has in-frame clones only and misses some. The data hold around 70,000 clones, with roughly 92% observed a single time. This TCR was sampled from a man aged 35 to 55. Sequencing used peripheral blood mononuclear cells (PBMCs). The rearrangement uses TRBV4-1 and TRBJ2-1, with 10 nucleotides matching TRBD2. CDR3 protein: CASSQEGISGGNEQFF. In DNA form, the CDR3 reads TGCGCCAGCAGCCAAGAGGGTATTAGCGGGGGGAATGAGCAGTTCTTC.